Listed here are 11 T cell receptor beta chains from one sample, sequenced in a study of radiotherapy plus CTLA-4 blockade in lung cancer. Sequencing was performed with immunoSEQ multiplex PCR; in TCRdb, only in-frame clones are kept and a portion is missing. The repertoire holds 15,000 or so clones, with 72% as singletons. The starting material was peripheral blood, obtained from a patient treated with radiotherapy plus ipilimumab. The source of these receptors is a human donor with non-small cell lung cancer whose response to radiotherapy plus ipilimumab could not be evaluated.

V usage is TRBV7-3 and J usage is TRBJ1-1; D call uncertain. Germline V gene data show CDR1 as SGHTA and CDR2 as FQGTGA. The CDR3 is 13 amino acids. V lost 1 base and J 4 bases, leaving 7 bases between the germline ends. Written as DNA, the CDR3 is TGTGCCAGCAGCTTAAGCGGAGTCACTGAAGCTTTCTTT. This codes for CASSLSGVTEAFF.

The chain uses TRBV6-1 and TRBJ1-1; D gene uncertain. Germline CDR1 MNHNS, CDR2 SASEGT. Trimming cost V 6 bases and J 1 base, with 12 bases left between them. This CDR3 is 14 amino acids long. The CDR3 DNA reads TGTGCCAGCAGACTAGGACGGCAGAACACTGAAGCTTTCTTT. This encodes CASRLGRQNTEAFF.

The chain combines TRBV9 with TRBJ1-1; TRBD1 matches at 7 bases. J was trimmed by 2 bases and V by 6 bases; bases with no gene match: 7. The CDR3 contains 14 residues. Germline V gene sequence: CDR1 SGDLS, CDR2 YYNGEE. The CDR3 coding sequence is TGTGCCAGCAAACGACAGGGTATCAACACTGAAGCTTTCTTT. It encodes CASKRQGINTEAFF.

This clone was observed once. This sequence joins TRBV4-3 and TRBJ2-3; a possible D gene is TRBD2 (5 bases). Germline V lookup: CDR1 LGHNA, CDR2 YSLEER. CDR3 length: 16 residues. The V gene lost 0 bases and the J gene lost 1 base, with 11 bases spanning the gap. The CDR3 DNA is TGCGCCAGCAGCCAAGATCTCGAGGGAGGCACAGATACGCAGTATTTT. This gives the protein CASSQDLEGGTDTQYF.

With regard to this clone: Other DNA sequences in this specimen translate into the identical CDR3. This chain joins TRBV4-2 and TRBJ1-6; 9 bases are shared with TRBD1. V lost 4 bases, J lost 13 bases, and 8 bases stayed unmatched. This CDR3 is built from 14 residues. The germline gives CDR1 LGHNA, CDR2 YNFKEQ. CDR3 sequence (DNA): TGTGCCAGCAGCCCGGGACAGGGCCAATCCCCCCTCCACTTT. It translates to CASSPGQGQSPLHF.

The V gene is TRBV4-2, the J gene TRBJ1-1; D not certain. CDR1 is LGHNA and CDR2 is YNFKEQ in the germline V gene. The V and J ends lost 0 bases and 6 bases respectively, with 11 bases between them. CDR3 length: 14 amino acids. The CDR3 region is CASSQEFGGAEAFF. CDR3 nucleotide sequence: TGTGCCAGCAGCCAAGAATTTGGAGGCGCTGAAGCTTTCTTT.

The V and J genes are TRBV11-2 and TRBJ1-1; 8 nucleotides align to TRBD1. V was pared by 1 base and J by 3 bases, with 10 bases of the junction left unmatched. Germline V lookup: CDR1 SGHAT, CDR2 FQNNGV. This CDR3 is 17 amino acids long. CDR3 in DNA: TGTGCCAGCAGCTTAGGGTTGGCAGGGGGCAGAGACACTGAAGCTTTCTTT. This encodes CASSLGLAGGRDTEAFF.

This rearrangement joins TRBV30 to TRBJ2-5; tentative D call: TRBD2 (6 bases). Germline lookup yields CDR1 GTSNPN and CDR2 SVGIG (reference sequence). This CDR3 comprises 14 residues. Trimming stripped 6 bases from V and 2 bases from J, with 16 bases between. CDR3 protein: CACHFGLSQETQYF. The CDR3 nucleotides read TGTGCCTGCCACTTCGGACTAAGTCAAGAGACCCAGTACTTC.

The chain is built from TRBV27 and TRBJ2-7, with 11 bases identical to TRBD1. The CDR3 runs 17 residues. CDR1 and CDR2 (germline): MNHEY, SMNVEV (reference sequence). V trimming: 5 bases; J trimming: 0 bases; junction bases outside the gene matches: 9. CDR3 residues: CASSHMAGQGDSYEQYF. The CDR3 coding sequence is TGTGCCAGCAGTCACATGGCGGGACAGGGGGACTCCTACGAGCAGTACTTC.

The chain recombines TRBV10-3 with TRBJ1-1; 8 bases line up with TRBD1. CDR1 and CDR2 from the germline V gene are ENHRY and SYGVKD. The V segment lost 10 bases and the J segment 5 bases; nucleotides outside the gene matches: 6. CDR3 size: 12 residues. CDR3 protein: CASVDRGTEAFF. The CDR3 DNA reads TGTGCCAGCGTCGACAGGGGTACTGAAGCTTTCTTT.

This chain uses TRBV5-4 with TRBJ2-1; 8 bases align to TRBD1. J gave up 1 base and V 2 bases, and 11 bases lay outside the gene matches. Germline CDR1 is SGHNT and CDR2 is YYREEE (reference sequence). The CDR3 totals 18 residues. CDR3 sequence reads: CASSFGQGGWGSYNEQFF. DNA for the CDR3: TGTGCCAGCAGCTTCGGACAGGGTGGGTGGGGATCCTACAATGAGCAGTTCTTC. Drawing the rest from reference TRBV5-4 and TRBJ2-1, the complete variable domain is ETGVTQSPTHLIKTRGQQVTLRCSSQSGHNTVSWYQQALGQGPQFIFQYYREEENGRGNFPPRFSGLQFPNYSSELNVNALELDDSALYLCASSFGQGGWGSYNEQFFGPGTRLTVL.